These T cell receptor beta chains were read from a single sample in a study of blood T cell repertoires in COVID-19. Clones were read by immunoSEQ multiplex PCR, and TCRdb kept only the in-frame ones, dropping some. This table holds 200,000 to 250,000 clones, approximately 82% found once. Sequences were obtained from PBMCs or T cells enriched from blood (not recorded which). These receptors all come from a man aged 35 to 55 who had recovered from COVID-19. Both conserved end residues are part of each CDR3. A D gene is named only where the DNA matches it firmly. Clone sizes are given selectively: once, few, many, or a class where the clone is expanded.

TRBD1,TRBJ2-3,TRBV5-1,.,CATQTGLGTDTQYF,TGCGCCACCCAGACAGGGTTGGGGACAGATACGCAGTATTTT
TRBD1,TRBJ1-2,TRBV7-3,few,CASSLQPTGKHGYTF,TGTGCCAGCAGCCTACAACCGACAGGGAAGCATGGCTACACCTTC
TRBD1,TRBJ2-7,TRBV3-1/TRBV3-2,.,CASRLTGTGNYEQYF,TGTGCCAGCAGGCTTACCGGGACAGGAAACTACGAGCAGTACTTC
.,TRBJ2-3,TRBV28,.,CASTSSTDTQYF,TGTGCCAGCACCTCCAGCACAGATACGCAGTATTTT
TRBD2,TRBJ2-2,TRBV4-1,.,CASRPTSGNTGELFF,TGCGCCAGCAGGCCGACTAGCGGGAACACCGGGGAGCTGTTTTTT
.,TRBJ2-3,TRBV20-1,.,CSARDLGTQYF,TGCAGTGCTAGAGATCTCGGTACGCAGTATTTT
.,TRBJ1-1,TRBV20-1,.,CSASRGYTEAFF,TGCAGTGCTAGTAGAGGGTACACTGAAGCTTTCTTT
.,TRBJ1-6,TRBV30,.,CACRPSRGGVPNSPLHF,TGTGCCTGCCGACCGAGTCGGGGGGGGGTCCCTAATTCACCCCTCCACTTT
.,TRBJ1-1,TRBV7-3,.,CASSLGGAGTEAFF,TGTGCCAGCAGCTTAGGGGGGGCCGGAACTGAAGCTTTCTTT
TRBD1,TRBJ1-4,TRBV5-1,.,CASRIGTGGEKLFF,TGCGCCAGCAGAATCGGGACAGGGGGTGAAAAACTGTTTTTT
.,TRBJ1-1,TRBV12-3/TRBV12-4,few,CASTPFQGAFF,TGTGCCAGCACCCCCTTCCAGGGGGCTTTCTTT
TRBD1,TRBJ1-1,TRBV29-1,.,CSDTRPGQGMGTEAFF,TGCAGCGATACAAGACCAGGACAGGGAATGGGGACTGAAGCTTTCTTT
TRBD1,TRBJ2-5,TRBV5-5,.,CASSFQGQPWTQYF,TGTGCCAGCAGCTTCCAGGGACAGCCTTGGACCCAGTACTTC
.,TRBJ1-5,TRBV7-2,.,CASSLVVSGSNQPQHF,TGTGCCAGCAGCTTAGTAGTATCGGGGAGCAATCAGCCCCAGCATTTT
TRBD2,TRBJ2-1,TRBV7-2,.,CASSFGGTNHNEQFF,TGTGCCAGCAGCTTCGGGGGGACTAACCACAATGAGCAGTTCTTC
.,TRBJ1-4,TRBV29-1,.,CSVEGGGNEKLFF,TGCAGCGTTGAAGGAGGGGGAAATGAAAAACTGTTTTTT
.,TRBJ1-4,TRBV12-3/TRBV12-4,.,CASNGYRGEKLFF,TGTGCCAGCAATGGTTATAGGGGAGAAAAACTGTTTTTT
TRBD1,TRBJ1-2,TRBV27,.,CASSTGTGGFYGYTF,TGTGCCAGCAGTACTGGGACAGGGGGCTTCTATGGCTACACCTTC
.,TRBJ2-7,TRBV7-2,.,CASSPGLRRYEQYF,TGTGCCAGCAGCCCGGGACTCCGCCGCTACGAGCAGTACTTC
.,TRBJ2-3,TRBV5-4,.,CASSHNEGTQYF,TGTGCCAGCAGCCACAACGAGGGTACGCAGTATTTT
.,TRBJ2-7,TRBV10-3,.,CAISESIRAGEQYF,TGTGCCATCAGTGAGTCAATCAGAGCGGGCGAGCAGTACTTC
TRBD1,TRBJ1-2,TRBV28,.,CASSSIDQGDYGYTF,TGTGCCAGCAGTTCGATTGATCAGGGGGACTATGGCTACACCTTC
.,TRBJ2-5,TRBV5-1,.,CASSLVGLQETQYF,TGCGCCAGCAGCTTGGTTGGCCTCCAAGAGACCCAGTACTTC
.,TRBJ2-2,TRBV9,.,CASSVEDRRTGELFF,TGTGCCAGCAGCGTAGAGGACAGACGGACCGGGGAGCTGTTTTTT
.,TRBJ1-5,TRBV18,many,CASSPTGPPQPQHF,TGTGCCAGCTCACCTACAGGGCCCCCTCAGCCCCAGCATTTT
TRBD1,TRBJ1-5,TRBV18,.,CASSFGTGYQPQHF,TGTGCCAGCTCATTCGGGACAGGGTATCAGCCCCAGCATTTT
TRBD1,TRBJ2-6,TRBV3-1/TRBV3-2,.,CASSQSGQGLSGANVLTF,TGTGCCAGCAGCCAATCGGGACAGGGTCTCTCTGGGGCCAACGTCCTGACTTTC
TRBD2,TRBJ2-1,TRBV5-1,.,CASSQPRGLERNYEQFF,TGCGCCAGCAGCCAACCTCGGGGACTAGAGCGGAACTATGAGCAGTTCTTC
.,TRBJ2-2,TRBV7-7,.,CASSSLDTYTGELFF,TGTGCCAGCAGCTCCCTGGACACTTACACCGGGGAGCTGTTTTTT
TRBD1,TRBJ1-3,TRBV7-9,.,CASSLARGQSGNTIYF,TGTGCCAGCAGCCTTGCCAGGGGACAGTCTGGAAACACCATATATTTT
.,TRBJ1-4,TRBV19,once,CASGSGGNEKLFF,TGTGCCAGTGGGTCGGGGGGTAATGAAAAACTGTTTTTT
.,TRBJ2-2,TRBV5-1,.,CASSWAAGTGELFF,TGCGCCAGCAGCTGGGCAGCCGGCACCGGGGAGCTGTTTTTT
TRBD2,TRBJ2-3,TRBV6-2/TRBV6-3,.,CASSQPYGGADTQYF,TGTGCCAGCAGCCAACCGTACGGGGGGGCAGATACGCAGTATTTT
.,TRBJ1-3,TRBV11-3,.,CASSLGGASGNTIYF,TGTGCCAGCAGCTTAGGGGGCGCGTCTGGAAACACCATATATTTT
TRBD2,TRBJ2-1,TRBV2,.,CASSALAGYNEQFF,TGTGCCAGCAGTGCCCTAGCGGGATACAATGAGCAGTTCTTC
TRBD1,TRBJ2-2,TRBV5-4,.,CASSWDRGTGELFF,TGTGCCAGCAGCTGGGACAGGGGCACCGGGGAGCTGTTTTTT
.,TRBJ2-7,TRBV3-1/TRBV3-2,.,CASSLLHLEGDEQYF,TGTGCCAGCAGCCTCCTTCACCTCGAGGGGGACGAGCAGTACTTC
TRBD2,TRBJ2-5,TRBV5-6,few,CASSSLAEETQYF,TGTGCCAGCAGCTCCCTAGCGGAAGAGACCCAGTACTTC
TRBD2,TRBJ2-7,TRBV5-1,.,CASSPGTSIVYEQYF,TGCGCCAGCAGCCCCGGGACTAGCATCGTCTACGAGCAGTACTTC
.,TRBJ1-2,TRBV5-1,.,CASSKEPNYGYTF,TGCGCCAGCAGTAAAGAGCCCAACTATGGCTACACCTTC
TRBD1,TRBJ1-1,TRBV9,few,CASSVTGGNTEAFF,TGTGCCAGCAGCGTCACAGGGGGTAACACTGAAGCTTTCTTT
.,TRBJ1-6,TRBV5-1,.,CASRLGVSGQGNSPLHF,TGCGCCAGCCGCCTGGGGGTGAGTGGGCAGGGGAATTCACCCCTCCACTTT
.,TRBJ2-7,TRBV7-3,.,CASSSSSSYEQYF,TGTGCCAGCAGCTCATCCAGCTCCTACGAGCAGTACTTC
TRBD1,TRBJ2-1,TRBV28,.,CASSAQGSSYNEQFF,TGTGCCAGCAGTGCACAGGGGAGCTCCTACAATGAGCAGTTCTTC
.,TRBJ2-7,TRBV28,.,CASSLFSAGHYEQYF,TGTGCCAGCAGTTTATTTAGCGCGGGTCACTACGAGCAGTACTTC
.,TRBJ2-3,TRBV28,.,CASRLGGADTQYF,TGTGCCAGCAGGCTCGGCGGAGCAGATACGCAGTATTTT
TRBD2,TRBJ2-3,TRBV27,.,CASSFYGRPSWDTQYF,TGTGCCAGCAGTTTTTACGGGAGGCCCTCCTGGGATACGCAGTATTTT
.,TRBJ2-7,TRBV15,.,CATSREGVSYEQYF,TGTGCCACCAGCAGAGAGGGAGTATCCTACGAGCAGTACTTC
.,TRBJ2-5,TRBV2,.,CASNPRREETQYF,TGTGCCAGCAATCCCCGCAGGGAAGAGACCCAGTACTTC
TRBD2,TRBJ2-5,TRBV5-4,.,CASSFQRGGLRETQYF,TGTGCCAGCAGCTTCCAGCGGGGGGGCCTAAGGGAGACCCAGTACTTC
.,TRBJ1-5,TRBV19,.,CASSITGPGQPQHF,TGTGCCAGTAGTATTACAGGGCCCGGACAGCCCCAGCATTTT
.,TRBJ1-5,TRBV18,few,CASSPFNNPGGSNQPQHF,TGTGCCAGCTCACCGTTTAACAATCCCGGAGGGAGCAATCAGCCCCAGCATTTT
.,TRBJ2-5,TRBV7-9,once,CASSTNRGWETQYF,TGTGCCAGCAGCACCAATAGGGGGTGGGAGACCCAGTACTTC
.,TRBJ2-7,TRBV4-3,.,CASSQVGESEQYF,TGCGCCAGCAGCCAAGTGGGCGAGTCCGAGCAGTACTTC
.,TRBJ1-1,TRBV7-2,.,CASSSRYVFGEAFF,TGTGCCAGCAGCTCTAGATACGTGTTTGGTGAAGCTTTCTTT
.,TRBJ1-4,TRBV2,once,CASSAGTTNEKLFF,TGTGCCAGCAGTGCGGGGACAACTAATGAAAAACTGTTTTTT
TRBD2,TRBJ2-1,TRBV11-3,.,CASSLAGGINNEQFF,TGTGCCAGCAGCTTAGCGGGAGGAATTAACAATGAGCAGTTCTTC
.,TRBJ1-6,TRBV5-1,.,CASSARETNSPLHF,TGCGCCAGCAGCGCCCGGGAGACAAATTCACCCCTCCACTTT
TRBD1,TRBJ1-5,TRBV28,.,CASTPWGQGTQPQHF,TGTGCCAGCACCCCGTGGGGACAGGGGACTCAGCCCCAGCATTTT
.,TRBJ1-4,TRBV28,.,CASSLYLRGGEKLFF,TGTGCCAGCAGTTTGTACCTCCGGGGGGGAGAAAAACTGTTTTTT